Presented here are 7 T cell receptor beta chains from one specimen sequenced in a study of blood T cell repertoires in COVID-19. The assay was immunoSEQ multiplex PCR, and TCRdb's table has in-frame clones only and misses some. The table includes approximately 30,000 clones, roughly 90% detected once. The material sequenced was peripheral blood. Source of these receptors: a human donor with active COVID-19. The donor label of this sample is uncertain.

CDR3 bases: TGTGCCAGCACCAGGACAGGGGGCAGAGGTGAAGCTTTCTTT. Its translation: CASTRTGGRGEAFF. The chain links TRBV6-5 to TRBJ1-1, with 11 nucleotides matching TRBD1. The germline V gene has CDR1 MNHEY and CDR2 SVGAGI. J gave up 7 bases and V 7 bases, and 8 bases lay outside the gene matches. The CDR3 is 14 amino acids.

The chain joins TRBV10-2 to TRBJ1-6, with 9 bases aligning to TRBD1. V lost 3 bases and J lost 7; bases outside the gene matches: 4. This CDR3 is built from 15 residues. Germline V CDR1 and CDR2: WSHSY, SAAADI. CDR3 region: CASSELGTGNSPLHF. The CDR3 DNA reads TGCGCCAGCAGTGAATTGGGGACAGGGAATTCACCCCTCCACTTT.

CDR3 in amino acids: CASSFAYPRTDTQYF. Here the CDR3 DNA reads TGTGCCAGCAGTTTCGCCTACCCCCGAACAGATACGCAGTATTTT. The chain links TRBV28 to TRBJ2-3; the D is unclear. Germline CDR1 and CDR2: MDHEN and SYDVKM. Trimming stripped 3 bases from V and 3 bases from J, with 13 bases between. The CDR3 runs to 15 residues.

This rearrangement joins TRBV19 to TRBJ2-3; 9 positions agree with TRBD1. The CDR3 has 15 residues. Germline V gene sequence: CDR1 LNHDA, CDR2 SQIVND (reference sequence). V was clipped by 6 bases and J by 2 bases; unmatched bases: 6. The CDR3 DNA sequence: TGTGCCAGTAGCTTCGGGACAGGGAACACAGATACGCAGTATTTT. Amino acids: CASSFGTGNTDTQYF.

This clone was picked up a small number of times. The chain has TRBV27 and TRBJ2-3, with D possibly TRBD1 on 5 matching bases. The CDR3 runs to 14 residues. Germline V gene sequence: CDR1 MNHEY, CDR2 SMNVEV (reference sequence). V shed 5 bases and J shed 2 bases, with 11 bases lying between them. CDR3 sequence reads: CASSGRGPTDTQYF. As DNA, the CDR3 is TGTGCCAGCAGTGGAAGGGGCCCCACAGATACGCAGTATTTT.

V and J are TRBV5-1 and TRBJ2-2; D not resolved. V was cut by 5 bases and J by 1 base, with 9 bases left in between. Germline CDR1 reads SGHRS; CDR2 reads YFSETQ. The CDR3 runs to 14 residues. The DNA of the CDR3 is TGCGCCAGCAGTAACACGGGGAACACCGGGGAGCTGTTTTTT. As protein: CASSNTGNTGELFF.

The gene calls are TRBV28 and TRBJ1-6; TRBD1 is a possible D gene (5 bases). Trimming took 5 bases from V and 7 from J, leaving 15 bases between them. Germline CDR1 is MDHEN and CDR2 is SYDVKM. The CDR3 is made up of 15 amino acids. CDR3 sequence (DNA): TGTGCCAGCAGTCCAAACGAGGGGAGGAATTCACCCCTCCACTTT. Translating gives CASSPNEGRNSPLHF.